Presented here are 24 T cell receptor beta chains from one specimen sequenced in a study of radiation and T cells in renal cell carcinoma. Time point of the sample: blood 4 weeks post-SBRT, at nephrectomy. Treatment indicated: 15 Gy SBRT to primary tumor, nephrectomy 4 weeks later. Using immunoSEQ multiplex PCR, the repertoire was profiled, and TCRdb retains in-frame clones only, with some absent. The data hold around 100,000 clones, with 75% to 85% observed a single time. The sample in question was blood, obtained from a patient whose treatment included radiotherapy and nephrectomy. These receptors all stem from a man aged 60 to 69 with renal cell carcinoma.

The chain links TRBV5-6 to TRBJ2-7; TRBD2 agrees at 7 bases. V was clipped by 5 bases and J by 4 bases; unmatched bases: 6. CDR3 size: 13 residues. Per germline, CDR1 SGHDT and CDR2 YYEEEE. The CDR3 sequence is CASRAWGGYEQYF. The DNA of the CDR3 is TGTGCCAGCAGAGCCTGGGGGGGATACGAGCAGTACTTC. The full variable domain, rest sourced from reference TRBV5-6 and TRBJ2-7, is DAGVTQSPTHLIKTRGQQVTLRCSPKSGHDTVSWYQQALGQGPQFIFQYYEEEERQRGNFPDRFSGHQFPNYSSELNVNALLLGDSALYLCASRAWGGYEQYFGPGTRLTVT.

The chain uses TRBV7-8 and TRBJ2-1, with D perhaps assigned TRBD1 or TRBD2 (5 bases each). V was pared by 3 bases and J by 4 bases, with 13 bases between. This CDR3 is 15 amino acids long. Germline CDR1 SGHVS, CDR2 FQNEAQ. CDR3 DNA sequence: TGTGCCAGCAGCTTTAGGGACCATCGGTACAATGAGCAGTTCTTC. Its translation is CASSFRDHRYNEQFF. Drawing the rest from reference TRBV7-8 and TRBJ2-1, the complete variable domain is GAGVSQSPRYKVAKRGQDVALRCDPISGHVSLFWYQQALGQGPEFLTYFQNEAQLDKSGLPSDRFFAERPEGSVSTLKIQRTQQEDSAVYLCASSFRDHRYNEQFFGPGTRLTVL.

The V and J genes are TRBV9 and TRBJ2-3; D assignment may be TRBD1 or TRBD2 (5 bases each). The length of the CDR3 is 19 residues. V lost 3 bases and J 12 bases, leaving 35 bases between the germline ends. Germline CDR1 is SGDLS and CDR2 is YYNGEE. Here the CDR3 reads CASSGPPRGGSGPSSVQYF. The CDR3 region has the DNA TGTGCCAGCAGCGGCCCGCCCCGGGGCGGGTCCGGCCCGTCGTCAGTTCAGTATTTT.

V and J are TRBV7-6 and TRBJ2-2, with D perhaps TRBD2 (6 bases). V was cut by 5 bases and J by 1 base, with 11 bases left in between. CDR1 and CDR2 (germline): SGHVS, FNYEAQ. This CDR3 is 15 amino acids long. The CDR3 loop reads CASSRSGGNTGELFF. CDR3 nucleotide sequence: TGTGCCAGCAGCCGTAGCGGAGGGAACACCGGGGAGCTGTTTTTT.

This sequence joins TRBV5-4 and TRBJ2-5, with 15 bases that match TRBD2. Germline V gene lookup returns CDR1 SGHNT and CDR2 YYREEE (reference sequence). CDR3 length: 16 residues. Losses at the gene ends were 5 bases for V and 4 bases for J; bases not matched to a gene: 6. This chain's CDR3 is CASRTGLAGGRETQYF. The CDR3 DNA reads as TGTGCCAGCAGAACTGGACTAGCGGGAGGGAGAGAGACCCAGTACTTC.

This clone was observed a few times. The CDR3 reads CASSQRGPGNTIYF. In DNA, the CDR3 is TGCGCCAGCAGCCAGAGGGGGCCTGGAAACACCATATATTTT. This chain uses TRBV4-1 with TRBJ1-3; 7 nucleotides agree with TRBD1. The CDR3 is made up of 14 amino acids. Germline V gene lookup returns CDR1 MGHRA and CDR2 YSYEKL. J lost 2 bases, V lost 3 bases, and 1 base had no gene match.

The chain has TRBV11-2 and TRBJ2-5, with 7 bases lining up with TRBD2. The CDR3 extends over 14 amino acids. V was pared by 5 bases and J by 6 bases, with 9 bases of the junction left unmatched. Germline assignment: CDR1 SGHAT and CDR2 FQNNGV. The CDR3 nucleotides read TGTGCCAGCAGCACGACGGGGGGAGGGCAGACCCAGTACTTC. Protein: CASSTTGGGQTQYF.

This sequence joins TRBV11-2 and TRBJ2-5; D ambiguous. Germline V gives CDR1 SGHAT, CDR2 FQNNGV. The V end lost 2 bases, the J end lost 1 base, and 11 bases lay between the germline ends. The CDR3 length is 15 residues. The CDR3 protein is CASSLNGWIQETQYF. For the CDR3, the DNA is TGTGCCAGCAGCTTAAACGGATGGATCCAAGAGACCCAGTACTTC.

The chain couples TRBV29-1 to TRBJ2-7; TRBD1 matches 12 bases. V dropped 0 bases and J dropped 4; count of bases not matched to a gene: 13. From germline, CDR1 is SQVTM and CDR2 ANQGSEA. This CDR3 is built from 18 residues. The CDR3 region has the DNA TGCAGCGTTGAAGATCAACTTAGGGGACAGGGGGCCGTATACGAGCAGTACTTC. Translated, it gives CSVEDQLRGQGAVYEQYF.

The chain uses TRBV5-1 and TRBJ2-7; 12 bases align to TRBD2. This CDR3 is 15 amino acids long. The germline V gene has CDR1 SGHRS and CDR2 YFSETQ. Trimming took 4 bases from V and 2 from J; bases not matched to a gene: 4. CDR3 in amino acids: CASSIRTSGTYEQYF. The CDR3 coding sequence is TGCGCCAGCAGCATACGGACTAGCGGGACCTACGAGCAGTACTTC.

V and J are TRBV27 and TRBJ2-7; TRBD2 aligns across 13 bases. With V trimmed by 3 bases and J by 6 bases, 11 bases remained unmatched. This CDR3 spans 17 amino acids. Germline lookup yields CDR1 MNHEY and CDR2 SMNVEV (reference sequence). Here the CDR3 reads CASSFGTSGNQGREQYF. DNA of the CDR3: TGTGCCAGCAGTTTTGGGACTAGCGGGAACCAGGGTCGCGAGCAGTACTTC.

This chain joins TRBV11-2 and TRBJ2-3; no firm D call. CDR1 SGHAT and CDR2 FQNNGV come from the germline V gene. The ends were cut back, 5 bases at V and 3 bases at J, with 12 bases in the middle. This CDR3 contains 14 residues. CDR3 DNA: TGTGCCAGCAGCCTCCTGTTTGGTACAGATACGCAGTATTTT. It specifies CASSLLFGTDTQYF. Filled out from reference TRBV11-2 and TRBJ2-3, the complete variable domain reads EAGVAQSPRYKIIEKRQSVAFWCNPISGHATLYWYQQILGQGPKLLIQFQNNGVVDDSQLPKDRFSAERLKGVDSTLKIQPAKLEDSAVYLCASSLLFGTDTQYFGPGTRLTVL.

The V call is TRBV13, the J call TRBJ2-1; tentatively, D is TRBD2 (6 bases). CDR1 is PRHDT, CDR2 FYEKMQ, per germline (reference sequence). This CDR3 spans 16 amino acids. The V end lost 5 bases, the J end lost 1 base, and 15 bases lay between the germline ends. CDR3 DNA sequence: TGTGCCAGCAGCCCAGTAGGGGAGGAATCCTACAATGAGCAGTTCTTC. Protein product: CASSPVGEESYNEQFF.

This chain links TRBV28 with TRBJ2-1; TRBD2 matches at 14 bases. The CDR3 covers 19 residues. V lost 5 bases to trimming and J lost 0 bases; unmatched junction nucleotides: 9. CDR1 and CDR2 (germline): MDHEN, SYDVKM. For the CDR3, the DNA is TGTGCCAGCAGTCGCCCCGGGACTAGCGGGGGAAGCTCCTACAATGAGCAGTTCTTC. As protein: CASSRPGTSGGSSYNEQFF.

The chain joins TRBV5-8 to TRBJ2-5; D may be TRBD1 (7 bases). Germline CDR1 is SGHTS and CDR2 is YDEGEE. The V and J ends lost 5 bases and 5 bases respectively, with 19 bases between them. The CDR3 runs to 15 residues. The CDR3 DNA is TGTGCCAGCAGGCTGGGGACAGCACGGGGGGAGACCCAGTACTTC. This encodes CASRLGTARGETQYF.

J is TRBJ2-7 and V is TRBV7-9, with 8 nucleotides matching TRBD2. The CDR3 extends over 15 amino acids. Germline assignment: CDR1 SEHNR and CDR2 FQNEAQ (reference sequence). Losses at the gene ends were 5 bases for V and 0 bases for J; bases not matched to a gene: 6. The CDR3 region has the DNA TGTGCCAGCAGCCGGGAGGGCGAACCCTCCTACGAGCAGTACTTC. Protein sequence: CASSREGEPSYEQYF.

The chain has TRBV30 and TRBJ1-1; unclear D gene. Trimming cost V 2 bases and J 0 bases, with 10 bases left between them. The CDR3 loop spans 14 amino acids. In germline, CDR1 is GTSNPN, CDR2 SVGIG (reference sequence). CDR3: CAWSPRRLNTEAFF. CDR3 DNA: TGTGCCTGGAGTCCTCGAAGGCTGAACACTGAAGCTTTCTTT.

The chain links TRBV2 to TRBJ1-3, with a tentative D call TRBD1 (5 bases). Looked up from germline, CDR1 is SNHLY and CDR2 is FYNNEI. V lost 4 bases and J 4 bases, leaving 14 bases between the germline ends. CDR3 length: 15 residues. The CDR3 DNA sequence: TGTGCCAGCAGTGCGGTCAGGGAAATGGGAAACACCATATATTTT. It yields the protein CASSAVREMGNTIYF.

The chain combines TRBV11-3 with TRBJ2-5; 11 bases match TRBD1. Per germline, CDR1 SGHNT and CDR2 YENEEA. The CDR3 contains 16 residues. Trimming removed 5 bases from V and 5 bases from J; junction bases left unmatched: 10. The CDR3 spells CASSLSGTGGGETQYF. The CDR3 region has the DNA TGTGCCAGCAGCCTCTCCGGGACAGGGGGAGGGGAGACCCAGTACTTC.

The chain uses TRBV15 and TRBJ1-2; D is unclear. Germline V gives CDR1 LNHNV, CDR2 YYDKDF (reference sequence). CDR3 length: 14 residues. The V end lost 0 bases, the J end lost 4 bases, and 9 bases lay between the germline ends. CDR3 sequence: CATSRDLEGYGYTF. In DNA, the CDR3 is TGTGCCACCAGCAGAGATTTGGAGGGCTATGGCTACACCTTC.

The chain links TRBV5-8 to TRBJ1-4, with 7 bases fitting TRBD1. Losses at the gene ends were 7 bases for V and 8 bases for J; bases not matched to a gene: 8. The CDR3 spans 13 residues. CDR1 SGHTS and CDR2 YDEGEE come from the germline V gene. Here the CDR3 reads CASHQGVREKLFF. The CDR3 region has the DNA TGTGCCAGCCACCAGGGGGTTCGGGAAAAACTGTTTTTT.

This chain connects TRBV5-1 to TRBJ2-3, with 15 nucleotides matching TRBD2. The CDR3 loop spans 16 amino acids. Germline lookup yields CDR1 SGHRS and CDR2 YFSETQ. V was clipped by 6 bases and J by 3 bases; unmatched bases: 5. The CDR3: CASKPGTSGRTDTQYF. CDR3 bases: TGCGCCAGCAAGCCCGGGACTAGCGGGAGGACAGATACGCAGTATTTT.

The chain recombines TRBV19 with TRBJ1-1; 8 bases are a match to TRBD1. V was pared by 4 bases and J by 3 bases, with 13 bases of the junction left unmatched. The V gene's germline CDR1 is LNHDA and CDR2 SQIVND (reference sequence). This CDR3 region has 17 residues. Here the CDR3 reads CASSTRPRGRRDTEAFF. DNA for the CDR3: TGTGCCAGTAGTACCCGTCCCAGGGGGCGGCGGGACACTGAAGCTTTCTTT.

This clone appeared a few times. This sequence joins TRBV19 and TRBJ1-2, with D perhaps matching TRBD1 (5 bases). Trimming took off 5 bases at V and 2 bases at J, with 9 bases between the two ends. The CDR3 consists of 13 residues. Germline CDR1 and CDR2: LNHDA and SQIVND (reference sequence). The CDR3 coding sequence is TGTGCCAGTAGTGTGACAGTAAACTATGGCTACACCTTC. This translates into CASSVTVNYGYTF.